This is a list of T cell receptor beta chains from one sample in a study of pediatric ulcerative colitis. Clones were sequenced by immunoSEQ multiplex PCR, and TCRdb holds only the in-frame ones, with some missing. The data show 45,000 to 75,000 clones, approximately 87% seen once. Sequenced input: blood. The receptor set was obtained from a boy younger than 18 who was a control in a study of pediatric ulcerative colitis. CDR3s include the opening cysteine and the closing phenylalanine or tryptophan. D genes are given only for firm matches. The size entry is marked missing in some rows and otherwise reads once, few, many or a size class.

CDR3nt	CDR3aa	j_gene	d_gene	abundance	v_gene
TGCGCCAGCAGCCAGAGACAGGGGGGCTTCGGGACCTACGAGCAGTACTTC	CASSQRQGGFGTYEQYF	TRBJ2-7	TRBD1	.	TRBV4-1
TGCGCCAGCAGCCAAATACTAGCACGGGAGACCCAGTACTTC	CASSQILARETQYF	TRBJ2-5	.	.	TRBV4-1
TGTGCCAGCAGAGGATTCACAGATACGCAGTATTTT	CASRGFTDTQYF	TRBJ2-3	.	.	TRBV2
TGTGCCAGCAGTTTATGGCAGGAGACCCAGTACTTC	CASSLWQETQYF	TRBJ2-5	.	.	TRBV28
TGCGCCAGCAGGGCGGCTTCGGGACTCCACTACGAGCAGTACTTC	CASRAASGLHYEQYF	TRBJ2-7	.	once	TRBV4-1
TGTGCCTGGAGTGTGCTCAGGGAGAGAGAAAAACTGTTTTTT	CAWSVLREREKLFF	TRBJ1-4	.	.	TRBV30
TGTGCCAGCAGCTTAGCTTTAGGAGGAAACACTGAAGCTTTCTTT	CASSLALGGNTEAFF	TRBJ1-1	.	.	TRBV7-9
TGTGCCAGCAGTCAACAGGGAGAGGGTTGGAATGAGCAGTTCTTC	CASSQQGEGWNEQFF	TRBJ2-1	.	.	TRBV5-5
TGTGCCAGCAGCGTAGGTAGCGGGGGCCCAGATACGCAGTATTTT	CASSVGSGGPDTQYF	TRBJ2-3	TRBD2	.	TRBV9
TGTGCCAGTAGTATAGCGGCCGGGACCTACGAGCAGTACTTC	CASSIAAGTYEQYF	TRBJ2-7	.	.	TRBV19
TGTGCCAGCAGTTCGGGATACTCTGGAAACACCATATATTTT	CASSSGYSGNTIYF	TRBJ1-3	.	.	TRBV28
TGTGCCAGCAGCAAGGTGGCAGCCACTGAGATAGTAGCTTTCTTT	CASSKVAATEIVAFF	TRBJ1-1	.	.	TRBV13
TGTGCCAGCAGTTCGTCGACAGGGCGGGATGAGCAGTTCTTC	CASSSSTGRDEQFF	TRBJ2-1	TRBD1	.	TRBV6-5
TGTGCCAGCAGCGTAGGCGGACAGGGGAGGACTGAAGCTTTCTTT	CASSVGGQGRTEAFF	TRBJ1-1	TRBD1	once	TRBV9
TGTGCCAGCAGCCGCACAGATACGCAGTATTTT	CASSRTDTQYF	TRBJ2-3	.	.	TRBV27
TGTGCCATCAGAGCTCAGATGAATCAGCCCCAGCATTTT	CAIRAQMNQPQHF	TRBJ1-5	.	.	TRBV10-3
TGTGCCAGCAGCTTGGACGTCAACACCATATATTTT	CASSLDVNTIYF	TRBJ1-3	.	.	TRBV5-4
TGTGCCAGCAGCTTAGCCAGGAATCAGCCCCAGCATTTT	CASSLARNQPQHF	TRBJ1-5	.	.	TRBV7-8
TGTGCCAGCAGTTTTCAGGGGGCTGGCAATCAGCCCCAGCATTTT	CASSFQGAGNQPQHF	TRBJ1-5	TRBD1	few	TRBV27
TGTGCCAGCAGTCGAGGGGGGTTCGACACTGAAGCTTTCTTT	CASSRGGFDTEAFF	TRBJ1-1	.	.	TRBV2
TGCGCCAGCAGCCAAGATCGCCCAGAGAGCTCTGGAAACACCATATATTTT	CASSQDRPESSGNTIYF	TRBJ1-3	.	.	TRBV4-3
TGTGCCAGCAGCTTGTCTCAGGGGGGCTACGAGCAGTACTTC	CASSLSQGGYEQYF	TRBJ2-7	.	.	TRBV5-4
TGTGCCAGCAGCGACAACAGGGGACCGGATTACGAGCAGTACTTC	CASSDNRGPDYEQYF	TRBJ2-7	TRBD1	.	TRBV7-9
TGTGCCAGCAGCCCGCAACGGGTAGGGATAGGATTAGGCCATGGCTACACCTTC	CASSPQRVGIGLGHGYTF	TRBJ1-2	.	.	TRBV7-8
TGCAGCGCGTCCGGGACAGAGAATGAAAAACTGTTTTTT	CSASGTENEKLFF	TRBJ1-4	TRBD1	.	TRBV29-1
TGTGCCAGCAGCCGGACAGGACCTAACTATGGCTACACCTTC	CASSRTGPNYGYTF	TRBJ1-2	TRBD1	.	TRBV7-2
TGTGCCAGCAGCATAGACCCGACCTACGAGCAGTACTTC	CASSIDPTYEQYF	TRBJ2-7	.	.	TRBV5-6
TGTGCCAGCAGTCCCATACGACAGGGTAATCAGCCCCAGCATTTT	CASSPIRQGNQPQHF	TRBJ1-5	TRBD1	.	TRBV27
TGTGCCAGCAGTGAAAGGCAGAACACTGAAGCTTTCTTT	CASSERQNTEAFF	TRBJ1-1	.	.	TRBV25-1
TGTGCCAGCCACGGACAGGGGATTGAAAAACTGTTTTTT	CASHGQGIEKLFF	TRBJ1-4	TRBD1	once	TRBV6-1
TGTGCCTGGAGTCAAACAGCTGAAGCTTTCTTT	CAWSQTAEAFF	TRBJ1-1	.	.	TRBV30
TGCGCCAGCAGCCCGGAGGGACCCAGCGCCTACGAGCAGTACTTC	CASSPEGPSAYEQYF	TRBJ2-7	.	.	TRBV5-1
TGTGCCAGCAGCGTAAACCGGGACCGTGGTGGAGATACGCAGTATTTT	CASSVNRDRGGDTQYF	TRBJ2-3	.	.	TRBV9
TGTGCCAGCAGCCAACAGGGGGCTAGCACCGGGGAGCTGTTTTTT	CASSQQGASTGELFF	TRBJ2-2	TRBD1	.	TRBV7-2
TGTGCCTCTCGAGGTCTGGGGAGCTACTACGAGCAGTACTTC	CASRGLGSYYEQYF	TRBJ2-7	.	.	TRBV10-3